The subject of this entry is one TCR beta chain. Its antigen is not identified. The sort gate was single viable CD3+CD4+CD8-CD45RO+ cells for memory CD4+ T cells. Total CD4+ T cells were enriched by CD4 positive selection. Measured with immunoSEQ multiplex PCR; TCRdb has only the in-frame clones, and not every one. This table holds some 80,000 clones, about 85% found once. The data belong to a study of memory CD4+ T cells and cytomegalovirus serostatus. Whole-study results and caveats: CMV serostatus prediction reached median AUC around 0.95, or 0.9 with US-trained model.

This clonotype was obtained from an adult in good health and CMV-seronegative. Sequencing input: memory CD4+ T cells from blood.

The CDR3 region is CASSQVPGGLETQYF. As DNA, the CDR3 is TGCGCCAGCAGCCAAGTCCCAGGGGGCCTCGAGACCCAGTACTTC. The rearrangement joins TRBV4-3 to TRBJ2-5; TRBD1 aligns across 8 bases. Germline trimming cut 1 base from V and 5 bases from J; bases unmatched to any gene: 6. Germline values: CDR1 LGHNA, CDR2 YSLEER. The CDR3 sequence is 15 residues long.